This entry lists 13 T cell receptor beta chains sequenced from one sample in a study of shared clonotypes between healthy human individuals. Produced via immunoSEQ multiplex PCR; TCRdb's table is partial and in-frame only. The sample shows over 95,000 clones, under 70% of them seen only once. What was sequenced was memory CD8+ T cells sorted from blood. As for subset: CD45RO+ cells pooled with CCR7-negative TemRA cells. All receptors derive from a woman younger than 45 in good health.

V and J are TRBV27 and TRBJ2-1, with D hard to call. The V gene's germline CDR1 is MNHEY and CDR2 SMNVEV (reference sequence). The CDR3 covers 14 residues. Deletions cut 3 bases from V and 6 bases from J, with 12 bases between. Written as DNA, the CDR3 is TGTGCCAGCAGTTTCCTACCATTATTCAATGAGCAGTTCTTC. This translates into CASSFLPLFNEQFF.

In its sample, this clone was seen once. The chain links TRBV6-4 to TRBJ1-5; unclear D gene. V was clipped by 3 bases and J by 7 bases, with 13 bases between them. The germline CDR1 and CDR2 sequences are MRHNA and SNTAGT. The CDR3 contains 14 residues. The DNA of the CDR3 is TGTGCCAGCAGTGAAGGCCATGAGGCCCAGCCCCAGCATTTT. Translated: CASSEGHEAQPQHF.

The chain links TRBV6-1 to TRBJ2-5; the D is unclear. The V and J ends lost 4 bases and 7 bases respectively, with 16 bases between them. The CDR3 is 14 amino acids. Per germline, CDR1 MNHNS and CDR2 SASEGT. This CDR3 is CASSAQLGEGTQYF. Here the CDR3 DNA reads TGTGCCAGCAGTGCACAACTTGGGGAAGGGACCCAGTACTTC.

V and J are TRBV28 and TRBJ1-5; D gene ambiguous. CDR1 MDHEN and CDR2 SYDVKM come from the germline V gene. This CDR3 contains 16 residues. V was cut by 2 bases and J by 5 bases, with 16 bases left in between. The CDR3 sequence: CASSLGRDRIHQPQHF. In nucleotides, the CDR3 is TGTGCCAGCAGTTTAGGGAGGGATCGGATCCATCAGCCCCAGCATTTT.

The rearrangement joins TRBV7-2 to TRBJ2-1; the match to TRBD2 covers 8 bases. V shed 5 bases and J 0 bases; nucleotides not matched to a gene: 6. Germline V gives CDR1 SGHTA, CDR2 FQGNSA. The CDR3 is made up of 16 amino acids. The CDR3 protein is CASSHALAASYNEQFF. The CDR3 DNA reads TGTGCCAGCAGCCACGCACTAGCGGCCTCCTACAATGAGCAGTTCTTC.

Turning to this clone: Other DNA sequences in this specimen translate into the identical CDR3. This sequence joins TRBV19 and TRBJ1-1, with D unresolved. V lost 1 base to trimming and J lost 6 bases, with 12 bases between them. Germline V gene lookup returns CDR1 LNHDA and CDR2 SQIVND (reference sequence). This CDR3 is built from 14 residues. CDR3 nucleotides: TGTGCCAGTAGTATAGGGGGAGGTTTCGCTGAAGCTTTCTTT. It is translated as CASSIGGGFAEAFF.

The CDR3, as DNA: TGCGCCAACCACAGGGGGCTCAGGGGAACGCAAGAGACCCAGTACTTC. Protein sequence: CANHRGLRGTQETQYF. The chain combines TRBV5-1 with TRBJ2-5, with 9 bases identical to TRBD1. Unmatched junction bases numbered 14, after V lost 9 bases and J lost 2 bases. The CDR3 sequence is 16 residues long. Germline CDR1 reads SGHRS; CDR2 reads YFSETQ.

The chain employs TRBV5-4 and TRBJ2-7; D is possibly TRBD1 (5 bases). V lost 0 bases, J lost 7 bases, and 17 bases lay in between. CDR1 is SGHNT, CDR2 YYREEE, per germline (reference sequence). This CDR3 contains 15 residues. Here the CDR3 DNA reads TGTGCCAGCAGCTTGGGGACATACGGAACCGAGGAGCAGTACTTC. It encodes CASSLGTYGTEEQYF.

This clone was counted many times. The chain links TRBV7-2 to TRBJ1-4, with 9 bases identical to TRBD1. Trimming took 1 base from V and 8 from J; bases not matched to a gene: 8. This CDR3 is built from 16 residues. CDR1 and CDR2 from the germline V gene are SGHTA and FQGNSA. CDR3 sequence reads: CASSLGRGTGPEKLFF. Here the CDR3 DNA reads TGTGCCAGCAGCTTAGGAAGAGGGACAGGGCCAGAAAAACTGTTTTTT.

The V and J genes are TRBV6-1 and TRBJ1-4; the D gene is possibly TRBD1 (5 bases). There are 15 residues in the CDR3. CDR1 is MNHNS, CDR2 SASEGT, per germline. The V end lost 5 bases, the J end lost 4 bases, and 14 bases lay between the germline ends. CDR3 in amino acids: CASSPKGGGNEKLFF. The CDR3 DNA reads TGTGCCAGCAGTCCGAAGGGCGGGGGTAATGAAAAACTGTTTTTT.

The chain links TRBV13 to TRBJ2-2, with 11 bases that match TRBD2. CDR3 length equals 16 residues. Trimming took 6 bases from V and 6 from J; bases not matched to a gene: 9. Per germline, CDR1 PRHDT and CDR2 FYEKMQ (reference sequence). CDR3 in amino acids: CASSQALAGVAGELFF. CDR3 DNA: TGTGCCAGCAGTCAAGCACTAGCGGGAGTAGCCGGGGAGCTGTTTTTT.

The chain links TRBV7-9 to TRBJ2-6; D is uncertain. Germline values: CDR1 SEHNR, CDR2 FQNEAQ (reference sequence). Trimming removed 9 bases at V and 0 bases at J, with 9 bases between. The CDR3 has 14 residues. Here the CDR3 reads CARGNLSGANVLTF. DNA of the CDR3: TGTGCCAGGGGGAATCTCTCTGGGGCCAACGTCCTGACTTTC. The full variable domain, completed using reference TRBV7-9 and TRBJ2-6, is DTGVSQNPRHKITKRGQNVTFRCDPISEHNRLYWYRQTLGQGPEFLTYFQNEAQLEKSRLLSDRFSAERPKGSFSTLEIQRTEQGDSAMYLCARGNLSGANVLTFGAGSRLTVL.

This clone has a handful of counts. The genes are TRBV11-3 and TRBJ2-2; tentatively, D is TRBD1 or TRBD2 (6 bases each). V was cut by 6 bases and J by 5 bases, with 13 bases left in between. The CDR3 loop spans 14 amino acids. The germline CDR1 and CDR2 sequences are SGHNT and YENEEA. The CDR3 reads CASRPGGGTGELFF. In DNA form, the CDR3 reads TGTGCCAGCAGGCCCGGAGGGGGGACCGGGGAGCTGTTTTTT.